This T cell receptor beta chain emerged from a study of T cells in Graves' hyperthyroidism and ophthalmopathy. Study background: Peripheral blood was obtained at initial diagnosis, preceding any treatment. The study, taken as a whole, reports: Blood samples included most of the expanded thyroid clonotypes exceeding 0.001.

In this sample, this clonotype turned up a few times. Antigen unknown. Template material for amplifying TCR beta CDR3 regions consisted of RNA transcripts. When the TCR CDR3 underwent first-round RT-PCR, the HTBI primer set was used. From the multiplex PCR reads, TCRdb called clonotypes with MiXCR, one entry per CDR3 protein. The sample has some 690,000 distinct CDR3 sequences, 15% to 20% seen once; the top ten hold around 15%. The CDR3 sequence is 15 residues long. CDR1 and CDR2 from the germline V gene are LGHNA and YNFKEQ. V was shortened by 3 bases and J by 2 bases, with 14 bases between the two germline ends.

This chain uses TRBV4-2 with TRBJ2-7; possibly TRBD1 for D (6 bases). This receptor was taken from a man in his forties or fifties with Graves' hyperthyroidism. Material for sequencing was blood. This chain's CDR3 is CASSQPGQGAYEQYF. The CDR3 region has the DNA TGTGCCAGCAGCCAGCCGGGACAAGGGGCCTACGAGCAGTACTTC.